This TCR beta chain came from a study of PD-1 blockade in classical Hodgkin lymphoma. Whole-study context: Patients were dosed intravenously with nivolumab at 3 mg/kg every 2 weeks.

Of note for this clone: Its antigen is unidentified.

TCRdb's copy holds only in-frame clones and misses some; the assay was immunoSEQ multiplex PCR. The sample has 89,000 or so clones, over 90% seen once. Every single patient, without exception, relapsed after autologous stem cell transplantation, and brentuximab vedotin exposure varied. Findings and limits, study-wide: CD4+ TCR diversity climbed significantly by C4D1, unlike CD8+ TCR diversity. Exclusion applied to patients who initiated nivolumab less than 1 year following ASCT. When set against healthy donors, newly diagnosed patients were reported to show lower baseline TCR diversity.

This TCR derives from a human donor with classical Hodgkin lymphoma. Sequencing used peripheral blood mononuclear cells (PBMCs), obtained before the second cycle of nivolumab.

This CDR3 reads CASGAGRDYNEQFF. CDR3 sequence (DNA): TGTGCCAGCGGCGCAGGGCGAGATTACAATGAGCAGTTCTTC. This chain connects TRBV6-5 to TRBJ2-1; possible D gene TRBD1, 5 bases. Germline-derived CDR1 and CDR2 are MNHEY and SVGAGI. This CDR3 comprises 14 residues. The V gene lost 8 bases and the J gene lost 4 bases, with 15 bases spanning the gap.